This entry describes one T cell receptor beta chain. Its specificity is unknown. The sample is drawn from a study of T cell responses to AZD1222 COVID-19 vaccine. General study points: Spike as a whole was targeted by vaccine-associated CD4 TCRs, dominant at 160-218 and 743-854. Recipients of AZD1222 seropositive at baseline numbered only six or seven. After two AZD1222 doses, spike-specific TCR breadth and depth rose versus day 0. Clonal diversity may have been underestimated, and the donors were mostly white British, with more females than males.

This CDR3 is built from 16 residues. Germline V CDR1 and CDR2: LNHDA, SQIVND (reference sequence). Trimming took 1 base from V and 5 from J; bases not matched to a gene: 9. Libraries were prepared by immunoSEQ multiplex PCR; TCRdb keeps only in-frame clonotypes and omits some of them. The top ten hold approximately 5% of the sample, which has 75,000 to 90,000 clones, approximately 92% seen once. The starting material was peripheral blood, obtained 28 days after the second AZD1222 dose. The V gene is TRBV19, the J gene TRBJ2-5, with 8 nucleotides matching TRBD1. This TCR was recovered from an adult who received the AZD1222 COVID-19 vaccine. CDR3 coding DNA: TGTGCCAGTAGTATAGCCCCCGGGACAGGCCAGGAGACCCAGTACTTC. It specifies CASSIAPGTGQETQYF.